A single sample is the source of the 11 T cell receptor beta chains below, sequenced in a study of tumor-infiltrating lymphocytes in localized non-small cell lung cancer. Sequenced by immunoSEQ multiplex PCR; TCRdb stores in-frame clones only, minus some. This sample has roughly 16,000 clones, with more than 60% found just once. Specimen: lung tumor tissue. The receptors shown here come from a human donor with non-small cell lung cancer.

In DNA form, the CDR3 reads TGTGCCAGCAGCGAATACGGAAACACCATATATTTT. Protein product: CASSEYGNTIYF. The chain links TRBV9 to TRBJ1-3; no clear D gene. Germline V lookup: CDR1 SGDLS, CDR2 YYNGEE. V lost 3 bases and J 4 bases, leaving 5 bases between the germline ends. The CDR3 totals 12 residues.

This clone came up a few times. The genes are TRBV6-5 and TRBJ1-1, with D hard to call. CDR3 length equals 14 residues. CDR1 is MNHEY and CDR2 is SVGAGI in the germline V gene. The germline V and J ends were trimmed by 6 bases and 4 bases, with 15 bases remaining between them. CDR3 residues: CASSPSLGFTEAFF. The CDR3 DNA reads TGTGCCAGCAGCCCATCCTTGGGGTTCACTGAAGCTTTCTTT.

This sequence joins TRBV5-1 and TRBJ2-1; 8 nucleotides align to TRBD2. V shed 3 bases, J shed 15 bases, and the junction held 14 bases outside the gene matches. CDR3 size: 14 residues. Per the germline V gene, CDR1 is SGHRS and CDR2 is YFSETQ. CDR3 nucleotides: TGCGCCAGCAGCTCCTCCGGGACGGGGGGGACGGGGTTCTTC. Translating gives CASSSSGTGGTGFF.

The chain carries TRBV19 and TRBJ2-1, with 9 bases lining up with TRBD2. Germline CDR1 LNHDA, CDR2 SQIVND (reference sequence). The CDR3 sequence is 14 residues long. Germline trimming cut 3 bases from V and 4 bases from J; bases unmatched to any gene: 1. CDR3 residues: CASSISGRYNEQFF. CDR3 DNA sequence: TGTGCCAGTAGTATTAGCGGGAGATACAATGAGCAGTTCTTC.

The chain links TRBV21-1 to TRBJ1-5. TRBV21-1 counts as a pseudogene. This CDR3 comprises 16 residues. CDR3 DNA sequence: TGTGCCAGCACCCACCGGGTCTCGACGAAAAATCAGCCCCAGCATTTT. It is translated as CASTHRVSTKNQPQHF.

V and J are TRBV4-2 and TRBJ2-6; D unclear. Germline V gives CDR1 LGHNA, CDR2 YNFKEQ. This CDR3 spans 17 amino acids. V lost 0 bases and J 0 bases, leaving 9 bases between the germline ends. The CDR3 here is CASSQDQRSSGANVLTF. CDR3 bases: TGTGCCAGCAGCCAAGATCAACGGTCCTCTGGGGCCAACGTCCTGACTTTC.

In this sample, this clone turned up a few times. This same CDR3 is encoded by further DNA sequences in the sample. The chain is built from TRBV9 and TRBJ1-2, with 9 nucleotides matching TRBD1. CDR1 is SGDLS, CDR2 YYNGEE, per germline. With 0 bases clipped from V and 4 bases from J, the junction kept 4 bases outside the gene matches. The CDR3 has 15 residues. The DNA of the CDR3 is TGTGCCAGCAGCGTAGAAGGACAGGGGAGCTATGGCTACACCTTC. Protein product: CASSVEGQGSYGYTF.

The chain joins TRBV19 to TRBJ1-1, with D tentatively TRBD1 (5 bases). The CDR3 totals 14 residues. Trimming shortened V by 7 bases and J by 0 bases, and 12 bases separated the two germline ends. The V gene's germline CDR1 is LNHDA and CDR2 SQIVND (reference sequence). The chain's CDR3 is CASNRGGVNTEAFF. The DNA for the CDR3 is TGTGCCAGTAATAGGGGCGGCGTGAACACTGAAGCTTTCTTT.

The CDR3 loop is CASSPRAGYGDEQFF. CDR3 bases: TGTGCCAGCTCACCACGAGCAGGTTATGGCGATGAGCAGTTCTTC. The V and J genes are TRBV18 and TRBJ2-1; D uncertain. Germline V lookup: CDR1 KGHSH, CDR2 LQKENI. This CDR3 has 15 amino acids. Trimming left V 1 base short and J 8 bases short, with 15 bases between.

This chain joins TRBV2 and TRBJ2-3, with unresolved D. The CDR3 has 13 residues. The germline V gene encodes CDR1 SNHLY and CDR2 FYNNEI. Between the trimmed V and J ends, which lost 6 bases and 2 bases, there was a span of 9 bases. CDR3 residues: CASSPRDTDTQYF. As DNA, the CDR3 is TGTGCCAGCAGCCCCAGAGACACAGATACGCAGTATTTT.

This clone has a handful of counts. The chain carries TRBV7-2 and TRBJ1-5, with 7 bases fitting TRBD1. This CDR3 is built from 14 residues. CDR1 and CDR2 (germline): SGHTA, FQGNSA. The V gene end was trimmed by 2 bases and the J gene end by 5 bases; junction bases not matched to a gene: 3. The CDR3 here is CASSLRQGDQPQHF. CDR3 nucleotides: TGTGCCAGCAGCTTACGACAGGGTGATCAGCCCCAGCATTTT.